This TCR beta chain was observed in a study of cytomegalovirus exposure and HLA in healthy donors. Only in-frame clones appear in the TCRdb table, and some are missing; sequencing was by immunoSEQ multiplex PCR. The top ten clones hold around 12% of a sample with about 250,000 clones, roughly 84% of them seen once. The CDR3 runs to 15 residues. The V and J ends lost 0 bases and 3 bases respectively, with 9 bases between them. The germline V gene has CDR1 LNHNV and CDR2 YYDKDF (reference sequence). The clonotype comes from a man between 18 and 29 years old in good health and CMV-seropositive. The sample consisted of PBMCs. The J gene is TRBJ1-5, the V gene TRBV15; D ambiguous. The CDR3 is CATSRDWGTNQPQHF. CDR3 coding DNA: TGTGCCACCAGCAGAGATTGGGGAACCAATCAGCCCCAGCATTTT.